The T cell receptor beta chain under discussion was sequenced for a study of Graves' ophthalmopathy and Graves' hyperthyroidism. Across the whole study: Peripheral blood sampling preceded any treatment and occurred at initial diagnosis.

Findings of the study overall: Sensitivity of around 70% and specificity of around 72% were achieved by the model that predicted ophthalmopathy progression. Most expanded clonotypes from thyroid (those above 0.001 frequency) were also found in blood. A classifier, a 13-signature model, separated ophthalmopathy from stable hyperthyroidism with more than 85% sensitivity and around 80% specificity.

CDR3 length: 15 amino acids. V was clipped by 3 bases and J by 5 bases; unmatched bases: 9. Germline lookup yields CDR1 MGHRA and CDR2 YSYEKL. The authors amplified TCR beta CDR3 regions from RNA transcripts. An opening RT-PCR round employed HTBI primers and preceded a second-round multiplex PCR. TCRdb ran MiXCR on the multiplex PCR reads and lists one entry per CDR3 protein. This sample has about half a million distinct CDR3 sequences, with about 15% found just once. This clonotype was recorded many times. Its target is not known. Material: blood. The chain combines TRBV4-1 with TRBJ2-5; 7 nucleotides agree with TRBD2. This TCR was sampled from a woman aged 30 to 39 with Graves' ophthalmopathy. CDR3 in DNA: TGCGCCAGCAGCCATCCGGGACTACTAGGCGAGACCCAGTACTTC. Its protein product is CASSHPGLLGETQYF.